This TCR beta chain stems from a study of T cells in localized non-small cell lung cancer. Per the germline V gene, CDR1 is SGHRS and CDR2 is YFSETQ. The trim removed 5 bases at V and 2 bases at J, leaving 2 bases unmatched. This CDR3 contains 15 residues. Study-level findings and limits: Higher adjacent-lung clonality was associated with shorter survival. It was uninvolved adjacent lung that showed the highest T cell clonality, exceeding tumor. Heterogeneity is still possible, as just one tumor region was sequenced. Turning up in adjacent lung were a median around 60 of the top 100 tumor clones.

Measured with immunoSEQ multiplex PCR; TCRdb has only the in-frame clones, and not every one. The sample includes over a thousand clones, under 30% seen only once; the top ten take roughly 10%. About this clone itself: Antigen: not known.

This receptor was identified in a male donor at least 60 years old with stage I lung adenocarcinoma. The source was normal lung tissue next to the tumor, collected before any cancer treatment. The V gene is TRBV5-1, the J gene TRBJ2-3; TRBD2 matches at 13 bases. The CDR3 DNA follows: TGCGCCAGCAGTACTAGCGGGGGGGCCACAGATACGCAGTATTTT. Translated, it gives CASSTSGGATDTQYF.